The clone carrying this TCR beta chain was seen a handful of times. The target antigen is unknown. The CDR3 is 15 amino acids. Trimming took off 3 bases at V and 0 bases at J, with 10 bases between the two ends. Looked up from germline, CDR1 is LNHDA and CDR2 is SQIVND (reference sequence). The data were taken from a study of Ad26.COV2.S vaccination and SARS-CoV-2 variants. Study-wide context: Ad26.COV2.S arm of COV1001 included the donor. The vaccine Ad26.COV2.S was put into the muscle once, or twice with 56 days between.

Treatment of the sample: over 15 received Ad26.COV2.S at low or high dose, single or two shots; roughly five received placebo; per-sample allocation not given. Material that was analyzed had been drawn on day 63 after the first vaccine or placebo injection. Sequenced by immunoSEQ multiplex PCR; TCRdb stores in-frame clones only, minus some. The sample lists some 350,000 clones, 85% to 90% occurring once. General study results and limits: Reported findings describe substantial breadth in spike-specific CD8+ and CD4+ T cell responses following vaccination. Individuals receiving vaccine had higher spike-specific TCR breadth than placebo recipients did.

The source of this sequence is a person between 18 and 65 years old who received the Ad26.COV2.S COVID-19 vaccine or a placebo. This material consisted of peripheral blood, taken in a trial of Ad26.COV2.S vaccine versus placebo. The chain combines TRBV19 with TRBJ2-3, with D hard to call. CDR3 amino acids: CASSISSRSTDTQYF. In DNA form, the CDR3 reads TGTGCCAGTAGTATCTCATCGAGAAGCACAGATACGCAGTATTTT.